The present entry profiles one T cell receptor (beta chain) with its context. As originally analysed: Estimation of nucleated cell counts relied on the amplification of reference gene primers. Sequencing used immunoSEQ multiplex PCR; TCRdb keeps in-frame clones, though not all of them. V and J calls and clone size are given by that table; D and trimming were obtained from the DNA. In the table there are over 80,000 clones, roughly 76% of which are singletons. J was trimmed by 1 base and V by 4 bases; bases with no gene match: 7. CDR1 and CDR2 (germline): SGDLS, YYNGEE. This CDR3 comprises 16 residues. The data stem from a study of blood T cell repertoires in COVID-19. Study as a whole: The United States, Italy and Spain provided the acute and convalescent COVID-19 samples. T cells, B-cell-depleted T cells, or PBMCs provided the cDNA or gDNA that served as material.

J is TRBJ2-2 and V is TRBV9; TRBD2 matches 7 bases. Sequences were obtained from peripheral blood. This TCR was sampled from a woman aged 50 to 60 with acute or convalescent COVID-19. This CDR3 reads CASSQRRGRNTGELFF. As DNA, the CDR3 is TGTGCCAGCAGCCAGAGGCGGGGGAGGAACACCGGGGAGCTGTTTTTT.